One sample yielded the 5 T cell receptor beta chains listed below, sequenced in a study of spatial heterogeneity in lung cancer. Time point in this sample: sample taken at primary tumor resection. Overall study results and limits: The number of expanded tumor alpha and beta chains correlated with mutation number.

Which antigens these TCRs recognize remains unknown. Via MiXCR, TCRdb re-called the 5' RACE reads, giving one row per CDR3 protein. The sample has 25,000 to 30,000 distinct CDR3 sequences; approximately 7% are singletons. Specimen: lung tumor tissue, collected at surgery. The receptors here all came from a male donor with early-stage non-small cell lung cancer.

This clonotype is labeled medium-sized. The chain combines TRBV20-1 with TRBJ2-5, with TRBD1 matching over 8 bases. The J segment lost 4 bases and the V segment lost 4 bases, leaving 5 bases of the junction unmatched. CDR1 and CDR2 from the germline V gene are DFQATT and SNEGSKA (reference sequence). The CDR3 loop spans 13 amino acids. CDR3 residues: CSATGQGAETQYF. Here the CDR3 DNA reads TGCAGTGCTACCGGACAGGGCGCAGAGACCCAGTACTTC.

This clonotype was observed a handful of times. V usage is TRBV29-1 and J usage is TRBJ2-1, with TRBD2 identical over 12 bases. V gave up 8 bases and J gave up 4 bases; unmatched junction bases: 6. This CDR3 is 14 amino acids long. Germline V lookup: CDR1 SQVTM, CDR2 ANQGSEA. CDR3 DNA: TGCAGCTTGGAGGGGACTAGCGGGTACAATGAGCAGTTCTTC. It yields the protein CSLEGTSGYNEQFF.

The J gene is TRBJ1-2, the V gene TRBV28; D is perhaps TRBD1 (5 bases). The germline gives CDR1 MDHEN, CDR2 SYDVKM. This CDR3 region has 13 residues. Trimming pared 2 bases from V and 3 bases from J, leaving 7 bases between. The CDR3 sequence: CASSLATDYGYTF. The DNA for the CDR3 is TGTGCCAGCAGTTTAGCGACAGACTATGGCTACACCTTC.

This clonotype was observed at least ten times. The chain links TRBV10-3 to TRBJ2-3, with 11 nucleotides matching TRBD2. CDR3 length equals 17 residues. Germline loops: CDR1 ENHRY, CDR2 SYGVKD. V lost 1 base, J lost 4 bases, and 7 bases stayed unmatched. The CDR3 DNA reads TGTGCCATCAGTGAGTTCCCTAGCGGGGGGTTACCAGATACGCAGTATTTT. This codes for CAISEFPSGGLPDTQYF.

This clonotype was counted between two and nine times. The CDR3 sequence: CASSGVTGELFF. The DNA for the CDR3 is TGTGCCAGCAGTGGGGTCACCGGGGAGCTGTTTTTT. This chain joins TRBV6-5 and TRBJ2-2; D not resolved. Germline loops: CDR1 MNHEY, CDR2 SVGAGI. V lost 5 bases and J lost 4, with 5 bases in between. The CDR3 runs to 12 residues.